This T cell receptor (beta chain) was captured by sequencing in a study of shared clonotypes between healthy human individuals. Study observations and caveats: Only a few donors were included, so the genetic and exposure-history diversity represented was limited. Sharing across four donors was highest in naive CD4 (roughly 5%) and lowest in memory CD8 (roughly 0.4%).

Per the study methods: Without quality scores, immunoSEQ junctional reads could not be filtered like full-length reads. The table came from immunoSEQ multiplex PCR; TCRdb's copy has only in-frame clones and leaves some out. V, J and clone size reflect that table, while D and trimming were determined from the DNA. The sample holds roughly 2,000,000 clones, approximately 94% seen once. Positively selected for CCR7, the CD45RO-negative cells used as naive CD8 cells excluded terminally differentiated effector memory CD45RA+ cells. With respect to this clone: Its matching antigen is unknown.

CDR1 is MGHRA and CDR2 is YSYEKL in the germline V gene. Unmatched junction bases numbered 4, after V lost 3 bases and J lost 4 bases. The CDR3 consists of 15 residues. The sample taken for sequencing was naive CD8+ T cells sorted from blood. This clonotype was sampled from a man between 18 and 29 years old in good health. The chain recombines TRBV4-1 with TRBJ1-3; 9 nucleotides line up with TRBD1. CDR3 nucleotides: TGCGCCAGCAGCCAGGAGACAGGGGGGGGAAACACCATATATTTT. Translation: CASSQETGGGNTIYF.